Below are 8 T cell receptor beta chains sequenced from a single sample in a study of tumor-infiltrating lymphocytes in primary liver carcinoma. A constant-region primer served to make TCR beta cDNA from about 0.5 ug total RNA. Sequencing libraries for TCR beta derived from three nested multiplex PCR rounds that used slightly modified ARM-PCR. Use of TRBV1-TRBV30 forward primers with a C-beta reverse primer characterized the first two PCR rounds, which lasted about 11 cycles each. One entry per CDR3 protein results from TCRdb running MiXCR on the multiplex PCR reads. The sample has fewer than 250,000 distinct CDR3 sequences; approximately 80% are singletons. The source material, roughly 20-31 mg of unsorted bulk tissue, was used to co-extract RNA and DNA. Input material: tumor tissue from primary liver carcinoma. All receptors come from a middle-aged man with primary liver carcinoma and hepatitis B virus infection.

The chain combines TRBV4-2 with TRBJ2-1; 9 nucleotides agree with TRBD2. The CDR3 runs 16 residues. Germline V CDR1 and CDR2: LGHNA, YNFKEQ. Germline trimming cut 3 bases from V and 12 bases from J; bases unmatched to any gene: 15. The CDR3 DNA is TGTGCCAGCAGCCACCCGGGACTAGCACGAGATAGGGGGCAGTTCTTC. Translating gives CASSHPGLARDRGQFF.

Comments on this clonotype: A read error may produce the germline difference seen at one junction end. The V call is TRBV11-3, the J call TRBJ2-4; tentative D call: TRBD2 (6 bases). Germline V gives CDR1 SGHNT, CDR2 YENEEA. The CDR3 loop spans 17 amino acids. CDR3 bases: TGTGCCAACAGCAATCCCGGGACTTGTGGGACCAAAAACATTCAGTACTTC. Translating it yields CANSNPGTCGTKNIQYF. The whole variable domain, remainder taken from reference TRBV11-3 and TRBJ2-4, is EAGVVQSPRYKIIEKKQPVAFWCNPISGHNTLYWYLQNLGQGPELLIRYENEEAVDDSQLPKDRFSAERLKGVDSTLKIQPAELGDSAVYLCANSNPGTCGTKNIQYFGAGTRLSVL.

Details on this clonotype: Given the absence of the conserved phenylalanine or tryptophan at the CDR3 end, a read error is likely. It is unclear where the CDR3 begins or ends on the DNA, so no DNA is shown, and the CDR3 is as TCRdb lists it. The rearrangement links TRBV11-2 to TRBJ1-2. From germline, CDR1 is SGHAT and CDR2 FQNNGV. 13 amino acids form the CDR3, both terminal residues included. The CDR3 spells CVNSLTGVSGYTL.

CDR3 amino acids: CSPGPRPRNEQFF. DNA for the CDR3: TGCAGCCCGGGACCCCGGCCGAGGAATGAGCAGTTCTTC. V is TRBV20-1 and J is TRBJ2-1, with D perhaps assigned TRBD1 or TRBD2 (5 bases each). The CDR3 contains 13 residues. Germline CDR1 and CDR2: DFQATT and SNEGSKA (reference sequence).

Details on this clonotype: The junction shows a germline mismatch at one end, possibly a read error. The J gene is TRBJ2-7, the V gene TRBV5-5; D uncertain. Germline V gene sequence: CDR1 SGHKS, CDR2 YYEKEE (reference sequence). The CDR3 totals 16 residues. Written as DNA, the CDR3 is TGTGCTAGCAGCCTCACCCCCATGGGCGAGGCCTACGAGCAGTACTTC. It translates to CASSLTPMGEAYEQYF.

On this clonotype: Sequence at one end of the junction differs from germline and may be a read error. The chain links TRBV10-2 to TRBJ2-7; 8 bases map to TRBD1. The germline CDR1 and CDR2 sequences are WSHSY and SAAADI. The CDR3 contains 12 residues. Here the CDR3 reads CASSTGGHEQYF. DNA of the CDR3: TGCGCCAGCAGTACAGGGGGACACGAACAGTACTTC.

A remark on this clonotype: This may come from a read error, since a much larger clone is one base off. The chain has TRBV24-1 and TRBJ2-5, with 7 bases identical to TRBD1. The CDR3 runs 15 residues. CDR1 KGHDR and CDR2 SFDVKD come from the germline V gene. CDR3 in DNA: TGTGCCACCATTGATATCGGGACAGACCAAGAGACCCAGTACTTC. Its protein is CATIDIGTDQETQYF.

This clonotype was counted at least ten times. The chain employs TRBV28 and TRBJ2-1; the D is unclear. This CDR3 comprises 11 residues. V was cut by 6 bases and J by 7 bases, with 7 bases left in between. Germline lookup yields CDR1 MDHEN and CDR2 SYDVKM. CDR3 sequence: CASSPLNEQFF. CDR3 nucleotide sequence: TGTGCCAGCAGCCCCTTGAATGAGCAGTTCTTC.